The entry below describes one T cell receptor (beta chain). Other nucleotide sequences in the sample specify the same CDR3. This specimen belongs to a study of blood T cell repertoires in COVID-19. Study at large: Sources were T cells, B-cell-depleted T cells, or PBMCs; the material itself was cDNA or gDNA.

Per the study methods: How many nucleated cells were present was estimated from reference gene primer amplification. Clones were sequenced by immunoSEQ multiplex PCR, and TCRdb holds only the in-frame ones, with some missing. V, J and clone size reflect that table, while D and trimming were determined from the DNA. Of about 130,000 clones in the sample, 65% to 90% were seen once. The length of the CDR3 is 14 residues. V shed 0 bases and J shed 2 bases, with 6 bases lying between them. The germline CDR1 and CDR2 sequences are SGHRS and YFSETQ. What was sequenced was peripheral blood. The TCR sequence derives from a man older than 75 with active or convalescent COVID-19. The V gene is TRBV5-1, the J gene TRBJ2-1, with D possibly matching TRBD2 (5 bases). The CDR3 DNA reads as TGCGCCAGCAGCTTGGGGACTGCCTACAATGAGCAGTTCTTC. Its translation is CASSLGTAYNEQFF.